This TCR beta chain was identified in a study of shared clonotypes between healthy human individuals. Whole-study results and caveats: The sampled material consisted only of blood, and tissue repertoires are likely to differ.

Only Caucasian adults living in Nashville, Tennessee made up the donor group. As originally analysed: ImmunoSEQ junction-only sequences lacked quality scores, so their filtering differed. The table came from immunoSEQ multiplex PCR; TCRdb's copy has only in-frame clones and leaves some out. V and J calls and clone size are as listed in that table; D and trimming were resolved from the DNA. The sample has about 460,000 clones, 60% to 80% seen once. Worth noting for this clone: The antigen is unknown.

V was pared by 1 base and J by 4 bases, with 25 bases between. Germline-derived CDR1 and CDR2 are MGHRA and YSYEKL. This CDR3 has 19 residues. The genes are TRBV4-1 and TRBJ1-2, with D perhaps TRBD1 (6 bases). Source material: PBMCs. The clonotype comes from a middle-aged woman in good health. Some clones in this sample may be carry-over from other donors' samples. CDR3 region: CASSQGGWPQGPRLYGYTF. For the CDR3, the DNA is TGCGCCAGCAGCCAAGGTGGATGGCCGCAGGGGCCAAGACTCTATGGCTACACCTTC.